The present T cell receptor beta chain was sequenced within a study of beta chain features in type 1 diabetes. In the study overall: There were approximately 110,000,000 sorted cells examined across all samples.

Expressed TCRB transcripts were sequenced because the isolated RNA had all been reverse transcribed beforehand. Clones were sequenced by immunoSEQ multiplex PCR, and TCRdb holds only the in-frame ones, with some missing. Of approximately 330,000 clones detected, approximately 10% appear once; the ten largest clones hold 0.015%. Note on this clone: Its matching antigen is unknown.

One heparinised blood draw, averaging about 100 mL, came from each donor. Sorting based on CD45RO/CCR7/CD25/CD127/CD95/CD27 separated CD4+ naive, central memory, regulatory and stem cell-like memory cells. Study-wide findings and caveats: In the patient group, naive, central memory and Treg TCRB repertoires seemed more alike than in the healthy donor group.

Trimming removed 7 bases from V and 1 base from J; junction bases left unmatched: 7. The CDR3 has 15 residues. Germline loops: CDR1 MDHEN, CDR2 SYDVKM. Sequences were obtained from naive CD4+ T cells from blood. The chain combines TRBV28 with TRBJ2-1; TRBD1 matches at 7 bases. The source of this sequence is a woman aged 25 to 39 in good health. The CDR3 protein is CASNLDRASYNEQFF. CDR3 sequence (DNA): TGTGCCAGCAATCTAGACAGGGCGTCCTACAATGAGCAGTTCTTC.